The next 8 T cell receptor beta chains were all read from a single sample in a study of blood T cells in healthy people across ages. A second roughly 7 to 12 cycle PCR used barcoded and J-beta primers. TCRdb passed the 5' RACE reads through MiXCR, listing each CDR3 protein once. Of 800,000 to 1,000,000 distinct CDR3 sequences in the sample, around 49% were seen once. The sequenced sample was blood. These receptors were taken from a young man in good health.

This clonotype was seen only a few times. The chain joins TRBV6-2 or TRBV6-3 to TRBJ1-4; no definite D call. CDR1 and CDR2 (germline): MNHEY, SVGEGT. With 2 bases removed from V and 3 bases from J, the gap between germline ends came to 13 bases. This CDR3 has 16 amino acids. The CDR3 loop is CASSYRTALSNEKLFF. The CDR3 nucleotides are TGTGCCAGCAGTTACCGGACCGCCCTCTCTAATGAAAAACTGTTTTTT.

This clonotype came up a few times. In DNA form, the CDR3 reads TGTGCCACCGCTTCGGGGCACAATGAGCAGTTCTTC. Amino acids: CATASGHNEQFF. V usage is TRBV6-5 and J usage is TRBJ2-1; D may match TRBD1 or TRBD2 (5 bases each). CDR3 size: 12 residues. V was trimmed by 10 bases and J by 5 bases, leaving 12 bases between them. Germline CDR1 and CDR2: MNHEY and SVGAGI.

This sequence joins TRBV5-1 and TRBJ2-2; TRBD2 agrees at 10 bases. CDR3 size: 16 residues. Germline CDR1 reads SGHRS; CDR2 reads YFSETQ. Trimming took 7 bases from V and 0 from J; bases not matched to a gene: 6. The CDR3 loop reads CASRLAGASNTGELFF. The CDR3 DNA follows: TGCGCCAGCCGGCTAGCGGGGGCCTCGAACACCGGGGAGCTGTTTTTT.

J is TRBJ2-5 and V is TRBV24-1, with 15 bases fitting TRBD2. CDR1 and CDR2 from the germline V gene are KGHDR and SFDVKD. The junction had 4 bases not matched to a gene; V was cut back by 4 bases and J by 2 bases. The CDR3 is made up of 17 amino acids. CDR3 DNA sequence: TGTGCCACCAGTGACCACGGACTAGCGGGGGGGCAAGAGACCCAGTACTTC. Protein: CATSDHGLAGGQETQYF.

The chain has TRBV4-3 and TRBJ2-5; D call uncertain. The CDR3 is 13 residues long. Germline V gene sequence: CDR1 LGHNA, CDR2 YSLEER. Deletions cut 4 bases from V and 4 bases from J, with 10 bases between. CDR3 DNA: TGCGCCAGCAGCCGCCGCATGGGAGAGACCCAGTACTTC. It encodes CASSRRMGETQYF.

This clonotype has more than one count but fewer than ten. The genes are TRBV20-1 and TRBJ2-7; maybe TRBD2 (6 bases). The V end lost 5 bases, the J end lost 2 bases, and 13 bases lay between the germline ends. This CDR3 has 13 residues. Germline CDR1 reads DFQATT; CDR2 reads SNEGSKA (reference sequence). The chain's CDR3 is CSARRESTYEQYF. In nucleotides, the CDR3 is TGCAGTGCTCGCCGGGAGTCTACCTACGAGCAGTACTTC.

This clonotype was detected only a few times. This sequence joins TRBV4-1 and TRBJ2-3, with 7 bases matching TRBD2. J gave up 7 bases and V 3 bases, and 13 bases lay outside the gene matches. The CDR3 runs to 16 residues. Germline V lookup: CDR1 MGHRA, CDR2 YSYEKL. CDR3 sequence reads: CASSQALAADRNTQYF. CDR3 sequence (DNA): TGCGCCAGCAGCCAGGCGCTAGCGGCCGATAGGAATACGCAGTATTTT.

The chain employs TRBV18 and TRBJ1-6, with 7 bases matching TRBD1. Germline CDR1 is KGHSH and CDR2 is LQKENI. The CDR3 contains 19 residues. Trimming took 1 base from V and 3 from J; bases not matched to a gene: 12. The CDR3 protein is CASSPRSRGGSDYNSPLHF. CDR3 sequence (DNA): TGTGCCAGCTCACCACGGAGCAGGGGGGGATCCGACTATAATTCACCCCTCCACTTT.